This TCR beta chain is from a study of cytomegalovirus exposure and HLA in healthy donors. Study outcomes and limitations: Reportedly, diagnosis of cytomegalovirus status by the classifier showed high specificity and sensitivity. Later work showed greater clonal expansion in HLA-associated TCR beta chains than in equally common others. The authors confirmed in vitro that three CMV-associated chains were specific for CMV antigens. Relative to the roughly 690-donor mean, N-insertions were reportedly fewer in an Asian-associated ancestry cluster in a later analysis.

PCR primers comprised 60 Vbeta and 13 Jbeta primers. This table comes from immunoSEQ multiplex PCR, and its TCRdb copy is limited to in-frame clones, with some not included. The sample lists approximately 170,000 clones; approximately 70% were seen once. V was pared by 5 bases and J by 0 bases, with 6 bases of the junction left unmatched. The V gene's germline CDR1 is SGHVS and CDR2 FNYEAQ. The CDR3 is 16 residues long. Comments on this clone: Its target is not known.

Sequenced input: PBMCs. The chain recombines TRBV7-6 with TRBJ1-1; 10 bases match TRBD1. This sequence originates from a woman under 30 in good health and CMV-seropositive. In DNA form, the CDR3 reads TGTGCCAGCAGCGCAAGACAGGGGGCTATGAACACTGAAGCTTTCTTT. It codes for CASSARQGAMNTEAFF.